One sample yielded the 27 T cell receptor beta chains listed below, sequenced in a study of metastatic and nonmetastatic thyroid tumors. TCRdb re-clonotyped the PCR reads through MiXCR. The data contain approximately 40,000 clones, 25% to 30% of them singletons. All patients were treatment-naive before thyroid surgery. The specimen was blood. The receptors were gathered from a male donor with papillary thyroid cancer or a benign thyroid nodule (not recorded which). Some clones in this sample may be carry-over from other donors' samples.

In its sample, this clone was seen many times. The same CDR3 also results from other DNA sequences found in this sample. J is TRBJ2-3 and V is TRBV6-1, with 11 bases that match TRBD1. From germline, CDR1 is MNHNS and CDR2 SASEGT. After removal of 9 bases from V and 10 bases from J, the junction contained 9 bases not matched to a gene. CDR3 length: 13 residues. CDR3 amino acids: CASVGQGVSAQYF. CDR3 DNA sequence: TGTGCCAGTGTGGGACAGGGGGTATCTGCGCAGTATTTT.

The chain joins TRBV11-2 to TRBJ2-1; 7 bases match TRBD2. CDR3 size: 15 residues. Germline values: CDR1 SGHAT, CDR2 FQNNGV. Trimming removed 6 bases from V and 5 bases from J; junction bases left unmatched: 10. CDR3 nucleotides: TGTGCCAGCAGGTCTACCGGGACTAAACACAATGAGCAGTTCTTC. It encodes CASRSTGTKHNEQFF.

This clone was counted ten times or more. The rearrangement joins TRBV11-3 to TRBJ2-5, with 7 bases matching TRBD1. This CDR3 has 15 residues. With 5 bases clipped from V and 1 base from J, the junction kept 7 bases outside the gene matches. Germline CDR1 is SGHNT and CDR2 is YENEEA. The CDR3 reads CASSPGTVGQETQYF. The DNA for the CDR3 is TGTGCCAGCAGCCCCGGGACAGTTGGCCAAGAGACCCAGTACTTC.

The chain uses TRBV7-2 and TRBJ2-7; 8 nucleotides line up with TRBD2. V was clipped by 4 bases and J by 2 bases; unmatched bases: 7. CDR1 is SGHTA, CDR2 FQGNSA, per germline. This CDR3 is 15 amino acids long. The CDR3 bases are TGTGCCAGCAGCTCACAACTAGCGGCTACCTACGAGCAGTACTTC. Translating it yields CASSSQLAATYEQYF.

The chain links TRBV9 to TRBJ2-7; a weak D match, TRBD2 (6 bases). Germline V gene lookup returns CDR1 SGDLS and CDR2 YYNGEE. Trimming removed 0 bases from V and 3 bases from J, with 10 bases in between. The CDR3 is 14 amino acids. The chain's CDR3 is CASSVDSGGYEQYF. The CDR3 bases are TGTGCCAGCAGCGTAGATAGCGGAGGCTACGAGCAGTACTTC.

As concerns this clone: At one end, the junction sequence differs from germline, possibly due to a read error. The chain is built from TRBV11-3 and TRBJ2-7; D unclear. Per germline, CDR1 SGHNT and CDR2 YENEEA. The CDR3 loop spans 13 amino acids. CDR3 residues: CAISLGSSNEQYF. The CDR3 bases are TGTGCCATCAGCTTGGGCAGTAGCAACGAGCAGTACTTC. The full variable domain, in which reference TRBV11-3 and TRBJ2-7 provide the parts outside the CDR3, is EAGVVQSPRYKIIEKKQPVAFWCNPISGHNTLYWYLQNLGQGPELLIRYENEEAVDDSQLPKDRFSAERLKGVDSTLKIQPAELGDSAVYLCAISLGSSNEQYFGPGTRLTVT.

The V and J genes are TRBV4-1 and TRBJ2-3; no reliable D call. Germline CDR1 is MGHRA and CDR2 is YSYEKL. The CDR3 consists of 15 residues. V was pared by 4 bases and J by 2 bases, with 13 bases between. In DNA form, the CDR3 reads TGCGCCAGCAGCCCGACGAGCGCCAACACAGATACGCAGTATTTT. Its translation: CASSPTSANTDTQYF.

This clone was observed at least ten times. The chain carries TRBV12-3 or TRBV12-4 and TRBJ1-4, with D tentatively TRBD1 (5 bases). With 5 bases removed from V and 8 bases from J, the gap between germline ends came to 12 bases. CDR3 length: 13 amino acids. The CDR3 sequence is CASSGAIVEKLFF. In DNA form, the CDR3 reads TGTGCCAGCAGTGGGGCGATTGTCGAAAAACTGTTTTTT.

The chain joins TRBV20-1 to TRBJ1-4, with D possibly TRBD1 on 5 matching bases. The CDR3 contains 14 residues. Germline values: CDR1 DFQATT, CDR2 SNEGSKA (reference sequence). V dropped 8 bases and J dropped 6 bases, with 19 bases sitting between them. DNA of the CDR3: TGCAGTTCTCCCCGATGGGGCTCGGATGAAAAACTGTTTTTT. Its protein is CSSPRWGSDEKLFF.

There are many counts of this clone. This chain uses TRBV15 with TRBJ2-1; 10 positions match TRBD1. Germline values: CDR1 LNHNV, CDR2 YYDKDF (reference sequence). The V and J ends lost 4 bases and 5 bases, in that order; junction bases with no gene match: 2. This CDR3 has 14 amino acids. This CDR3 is CATSKGQGNNEQFF. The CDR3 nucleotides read TGTGCCACCAGCAAGGGACAGGGGAACAATGAGCAGTTCTTC. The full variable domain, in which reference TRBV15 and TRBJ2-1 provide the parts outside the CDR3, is DAMVIQNPRYQVTQFGKPVTLSCSQTLNHNVMYWYQQKSSQAPKLLFHYYDKDFNNEADTPDNFQSRRPNTSFCFLDIRSPGLGDTAMYLCATSKGQGNNEQFFGPGTRLTVL.

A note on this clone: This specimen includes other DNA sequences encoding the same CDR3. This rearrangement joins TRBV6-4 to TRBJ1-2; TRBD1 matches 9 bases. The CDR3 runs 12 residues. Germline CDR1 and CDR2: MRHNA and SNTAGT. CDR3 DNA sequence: TGTGCAACCACGGACAGGGGTCATGGCTACACCTTC. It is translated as CATTDRGHGYTF.

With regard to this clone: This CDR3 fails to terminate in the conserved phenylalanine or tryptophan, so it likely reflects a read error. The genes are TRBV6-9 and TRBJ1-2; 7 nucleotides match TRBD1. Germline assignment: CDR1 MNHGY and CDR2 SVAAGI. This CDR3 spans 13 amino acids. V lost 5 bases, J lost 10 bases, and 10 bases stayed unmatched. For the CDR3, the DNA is TGTGCCAGCAGTGATCGACATAAGGGGGCCTACACCGTC. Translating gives CASSDRHKGAYTV.

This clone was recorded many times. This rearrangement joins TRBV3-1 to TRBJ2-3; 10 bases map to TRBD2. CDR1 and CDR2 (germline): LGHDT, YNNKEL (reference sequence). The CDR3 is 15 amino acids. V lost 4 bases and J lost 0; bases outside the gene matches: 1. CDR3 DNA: TGTGCCAGCAGCCCGACTAGCGGGAGCACAGATACGCAGTATTTT. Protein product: CASSPTSGSTDTQYF.

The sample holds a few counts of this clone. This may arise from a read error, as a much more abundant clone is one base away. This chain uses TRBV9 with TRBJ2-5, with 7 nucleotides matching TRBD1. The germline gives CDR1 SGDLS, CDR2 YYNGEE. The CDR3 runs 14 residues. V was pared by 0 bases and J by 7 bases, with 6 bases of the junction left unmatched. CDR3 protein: CASSVANRGVTQYF. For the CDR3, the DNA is TGTGCCAGCAGCGTAGCGAACAGGGGTGTGACCCAGTACTTC.

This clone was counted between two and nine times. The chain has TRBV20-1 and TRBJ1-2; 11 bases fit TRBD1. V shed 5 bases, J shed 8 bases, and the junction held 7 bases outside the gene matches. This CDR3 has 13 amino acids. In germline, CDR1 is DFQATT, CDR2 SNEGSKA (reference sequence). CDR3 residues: CSAEAGQGVGYTF. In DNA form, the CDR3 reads TGCAGTGCTGAAGCGGGACAGGGGGTCGGCTACACCTTC.

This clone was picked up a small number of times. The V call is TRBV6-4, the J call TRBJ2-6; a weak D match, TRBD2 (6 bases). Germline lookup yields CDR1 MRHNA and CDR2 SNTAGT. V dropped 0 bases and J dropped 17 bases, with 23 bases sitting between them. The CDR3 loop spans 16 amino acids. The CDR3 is CASSDSSGSGAKVMTF. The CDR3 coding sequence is TGTGCCAGCAGTGACTCTAGCGGCTCTGGGGCCAAAGTCATGACTTTC.

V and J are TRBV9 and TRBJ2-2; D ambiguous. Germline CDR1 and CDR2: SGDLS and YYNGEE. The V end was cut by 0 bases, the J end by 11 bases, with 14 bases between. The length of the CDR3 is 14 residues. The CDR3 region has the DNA TGTGCCAGCAGCGTAGCAAAGGGCTGCGTTGAGCTGTTTTTT. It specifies CASSVAKGCVELFF.

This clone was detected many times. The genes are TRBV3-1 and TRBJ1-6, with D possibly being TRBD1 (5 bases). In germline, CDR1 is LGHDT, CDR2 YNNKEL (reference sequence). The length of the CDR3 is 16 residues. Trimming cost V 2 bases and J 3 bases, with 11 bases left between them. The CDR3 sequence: CASSQFLTVYNSPLHF. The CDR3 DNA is TGTGCCAGCAGCCAATTCTTGACAGTCTATAATTCACCCCTCCACTTT. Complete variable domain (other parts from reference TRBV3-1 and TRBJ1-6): DTAVSQTPKYLVTQMGNDKSIKCEQNLGHDTMYWYKQDSKKFLKIMFSYNNKELIINETVPNRFSPKSPDKAHLNLHINSLELGDSAVYFCASSQFLTVYNSPLHFGNGTRLTVT.

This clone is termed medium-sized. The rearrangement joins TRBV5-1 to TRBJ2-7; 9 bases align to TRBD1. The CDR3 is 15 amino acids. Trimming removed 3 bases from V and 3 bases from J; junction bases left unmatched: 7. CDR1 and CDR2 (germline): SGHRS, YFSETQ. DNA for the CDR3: TGCGCCAGCAGCTGGGGAAAGGACAGGGGCTACGAGCAGTACTTC. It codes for CASSWGKDRGYEQYF.

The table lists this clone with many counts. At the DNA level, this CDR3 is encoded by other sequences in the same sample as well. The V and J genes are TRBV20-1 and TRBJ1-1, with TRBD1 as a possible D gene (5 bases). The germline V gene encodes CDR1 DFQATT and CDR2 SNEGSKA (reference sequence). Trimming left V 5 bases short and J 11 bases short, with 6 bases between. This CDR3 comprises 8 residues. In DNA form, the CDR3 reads TGCAGTGCTGGGGGGGCTTTCTTT. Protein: CSAGGAFF.

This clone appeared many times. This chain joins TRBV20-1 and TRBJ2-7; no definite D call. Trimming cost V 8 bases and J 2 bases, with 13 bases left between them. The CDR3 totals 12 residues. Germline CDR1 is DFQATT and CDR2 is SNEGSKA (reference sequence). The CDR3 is CSSGPETYEQYF. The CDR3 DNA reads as TGCAGTTCCGGGCCTGAAACCTACGAGCAGTACTTC.

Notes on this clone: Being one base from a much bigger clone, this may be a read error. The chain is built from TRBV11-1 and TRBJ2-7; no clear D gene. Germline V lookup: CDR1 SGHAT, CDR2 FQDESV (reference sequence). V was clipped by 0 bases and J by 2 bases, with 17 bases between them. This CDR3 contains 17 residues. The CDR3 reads CASSLADGVQSPYEQYF. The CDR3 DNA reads TGTGCCAGCAGCTTAGCGGATGGGGTACAGAGCCCCTACGAGCAGTACTTC.

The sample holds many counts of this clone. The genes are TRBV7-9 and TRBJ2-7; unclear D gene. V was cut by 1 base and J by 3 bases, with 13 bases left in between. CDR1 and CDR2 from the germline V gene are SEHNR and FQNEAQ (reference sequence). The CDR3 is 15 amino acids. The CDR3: CASSLVGRLRYEQYF. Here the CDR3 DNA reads TGTGCCAGCAGCTTAGTAGGACGGCTCCGCTACGAGCAGTACTTC.

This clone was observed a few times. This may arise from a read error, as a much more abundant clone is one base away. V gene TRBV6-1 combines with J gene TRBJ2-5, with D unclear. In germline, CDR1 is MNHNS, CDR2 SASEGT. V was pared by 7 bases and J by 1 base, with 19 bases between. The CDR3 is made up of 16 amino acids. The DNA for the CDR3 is TGTGCCAGCATCCGTTCCGGTAGAGGACCCCAAGAGACCCAGTACTTC. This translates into CASIRSGRGPQETQYF.

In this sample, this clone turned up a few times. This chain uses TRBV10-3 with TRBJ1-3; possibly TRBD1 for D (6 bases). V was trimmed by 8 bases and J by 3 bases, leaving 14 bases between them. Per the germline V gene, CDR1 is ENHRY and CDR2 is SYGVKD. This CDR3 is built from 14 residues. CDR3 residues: CAIGQKPGGNTIYF. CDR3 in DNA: TGTGCCATCGGACAGAAACCGGGTGGAAACACCATATATTTT.

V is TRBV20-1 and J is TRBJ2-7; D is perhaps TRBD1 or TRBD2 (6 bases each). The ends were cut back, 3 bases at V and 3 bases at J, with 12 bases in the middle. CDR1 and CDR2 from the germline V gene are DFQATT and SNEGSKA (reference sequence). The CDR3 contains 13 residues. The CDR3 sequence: CSARTGGFYEQYF. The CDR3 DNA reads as TGCAGTGCTAGGACAGGAGGGTTCTACGAGCAGTACTTC.

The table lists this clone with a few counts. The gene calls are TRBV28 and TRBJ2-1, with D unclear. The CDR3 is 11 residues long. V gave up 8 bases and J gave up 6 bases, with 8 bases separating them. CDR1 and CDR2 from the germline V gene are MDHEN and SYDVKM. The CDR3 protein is CASGWGNEQFF. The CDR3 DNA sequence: TGTGCCAGCGGGTGGGGCAATGAGCAGTTCTTC. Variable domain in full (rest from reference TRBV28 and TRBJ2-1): DVKVTQSSRYLVKRTGEKVFLECVQDMDHENMFWYRQDPGLGLRLIYFSYDVKMKEKGDIPEGYSVSREKKERFSLILESASTNQTSMYLCASGWGNEQFFGPGTRLTVL.